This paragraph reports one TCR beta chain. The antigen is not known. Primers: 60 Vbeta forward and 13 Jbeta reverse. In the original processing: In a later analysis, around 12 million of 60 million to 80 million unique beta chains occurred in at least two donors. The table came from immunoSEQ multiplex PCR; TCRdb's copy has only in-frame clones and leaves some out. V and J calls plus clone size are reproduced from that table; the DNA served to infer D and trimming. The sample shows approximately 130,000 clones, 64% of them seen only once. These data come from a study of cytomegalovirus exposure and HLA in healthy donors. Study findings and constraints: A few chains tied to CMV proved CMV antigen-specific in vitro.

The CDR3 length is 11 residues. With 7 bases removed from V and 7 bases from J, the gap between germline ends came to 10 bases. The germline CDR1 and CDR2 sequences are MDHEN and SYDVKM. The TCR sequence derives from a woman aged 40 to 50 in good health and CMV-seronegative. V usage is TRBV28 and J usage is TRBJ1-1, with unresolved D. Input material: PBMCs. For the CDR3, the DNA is TGTGCCAGCACGGAAGGGAGTGAAGCTTTCTTT. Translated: CASTEGSEAFF.